The clone carrying this TCR beta chain was recorded a few times. What it binds is not known. The sample is drawn from a study of beta chain features in type 1 diabetes. About the study: Sorted cells numbering roughly 100,000,000 were examined across all samples. Study-wide results and limits: Shorter TCRB CDR3s, moderately but significantly so, were found in Type 1 diabetes patients in all four CD4+ subsets.

CDR1 and CDR2 from the germline V gene are MDHEN and SYDVKM. This CDR3 has 14 amino acids. V lost 8 bases and J lost 1; bases outside the gene matches: 3. The investigators reverse transcribed all of the isolated RNA, so they sequenced expressed TCRB transcripts. Naive, central memory and regulatory T cell samples averaged around 3.3 million reads. Data came from immunoSEQ multiplex PCR; TCRdb stores just in-frame clones and leaves some out. The sample gives approximately 360,000 clones, 10% to 15% of which show up once; 0.0085% to 0.012% is in the top ten. It was one heparinised blood draw, averaging roughly 120 mL, that each donor gave. Cells sorted by CD45RO/CCR7/CD25/CD127/CD95/CD27 comprised CD4+ naive, central memory, regulatory and stem cell-like memory cells.

The TCR was taken from a woman aged 18-29 years with type 1 diabetes. This chain uses TRBV28 with TRBJ2-7, with 12 bases matching TRBD2. Sequenced material: naive CD4+ T cells from blood. The CDR3 DNA is TGTGCCAGCCGGACTAGCGGGAAGTCCTACGAGCAGTACTTC. This encodes CASRTSGKSYEQYF.